Below, 24 T cell receptor beta chains from the same sample are listed, as sequenced in a study of CD8+ T cells in alopecia areata. Investigators isolated RNA and reverse transcribed it into cDNA to act as the sequencing template. Assay used: immunoSEQ multiplex PCR; TCRdb lists only in-frame clones, some missing. Here the sample spans roughly 20,000 clones, around 62% being singletons. Several patients had their CD4+ cells sorted into CD25+CD127- cells. The sample was CD4+ Tregs sorted from blood. These receptor sequences come from a human donor with alopecia areata.

The chain joins TRBV28 to TRBJ2-1, with a weak D call TRBD2 (5 bases). V was cut by 3 bases and J by 10 bases, with 7 bases left in between. Per the germline V gene, CDR1 is MDHEN and CDR2 is SYDVKM. The CDR3 consists of 11 residues. CDR3 in DNA: TGTGCCAGCAGTTTGAGAGGGGAGCAGTTCTTC. This translates into CASSLRGEQFF.

This rearrangement joins TRBV27 to TRBJ1-4; D uncertain. The CDR3 spans 14 residues. Germline-derived CDR1 and CDR2 are MNHEY and SMNVEV (reference sequence). V lost 3 bases and J lost 9, with 14 bases in between. The CDR3: CASSFPEYGKKLFF. The CDR3 DNA reads as TGTGCCAGCAGTTTCCCCGAGTACGGGAAAAAACTGTTTTTT.

The chain is built from TRBV7-9 and TRBJ2-4; D may match TRBD1 or TRBD2 (5 bases each). Trimming pared 5 bases from V and 7 bases from J, leaving 18 bases between. Germline CDR1 reads SEHNR; CDR2 reads FQNEAQ (reference sequence). The CDR3 runs to 15 residues. The CDR3 DNA follows: TGTGCCAGCAGCCTAATCCGGGACGTATTGAACATTCAGTACTTC. Residues: CASSLIRDVLNIQYF.

Details on this clone: The junction does not match germline at one end; this may be a read error. V usage is TRBV7-2 and J usage is TRBJ2-7; D is perhaps TRBD1 (5 bases). CDR1 SGHTA and CDR2 FQGNSA come from the germline V gene. The CDR3 totals 14 residues. This CDR3 is CASGFAGFAYEQYF. CDR3 in DNA: TGTGCCAGCGGCTTCGCAGGGTTCGCCTACGAGCAGTACTTC.

The rearrangement links TRBV5-1 to TRBJ1-2; D gene unclear. Per germline, CDR1 SGHRS and CDR2 YFSETQ. The V end lost 1 base, the J end lost 2 bases, and 6 bases lay between the germline ends. This CDR3 has 13 amino acids. The CDR3 sequence is CASSLLGNYGYTF. The CDR3 region has the DNA TGCGCCAGCAGCTTGCTGGGAAACTATGGCTACACCTTC.

V is TRBV28 and J is TRBJ2-1; D is unresolved. Germline assignment: CDR1 MDHEN and CDR2 SYDVKM. The CDR3 sequence is 15 residues long. V lost 6 bases and J lost 5, with 17 bases in between. The CDR3 loop is CASSPGWRSHNEQFF. The CDR3 DNA reads TGTGCCAGCAGCCCCGGCTGGCGAAGCCACAATGAGCAGTTCTTC. Complete variable domain (other parts from reference TRBV28 and TRBJ2-1): DVKVTQSSRYLVKRTGEKVFLECVQDMDHENMFWYRQDPGLGLRLIYFSYDVKMKEKGDIPEGYSVSREKKERFSLILESASTNQTSMYLCASSPGWRSHNEQFFGPGTRLTVL.

With respect to this clone: One end of the junction fails to match germline, which may point to a read error. The chain employs TRBV9 and TRBJ1-3; D perhaps matches TRBD1 (6 bases). The CDR3 is 13 amino acids. Germline V gene sequence: CDR1 SGDLS, CDR2 YYNGEE. CDR3 region: CASSGGVGSTIYF. The DNA for the CDR3 is TGTGCCAGCTCGGGGGGCGTTGGAAGCACCATATATTTT.

This clone is termed medium-sized. This sequence joins TRBV2 and TRBJ2-5, with unresolved D. V was trimmed by 3 bases and J by 4 bases, leaving 9 bases between them. CDR1 and CDR2 from the germline V gene are SNHLY and FYNNEI. The CDR3 consists of 13 residues. CDR3 residues: CASSDGSRETQYF. CDR3 in DNA: TGTGCCAGCAGTGACGGAAGTAGAGAGACCCAGTACTTC.

V and J are TRBV7-8 and TRBJ1-6, with D possibly being TRBD1 (6 bases). The CDR3 loop spans 15 amino acids. Trimming removed 4 bases at V and 2 bases at J, with 9 bases between. Germline CDR1 reads SGHVS; CDR2 reads FQNEAQ. CDR3 in amino acids: CASSSQGAYNSPLHF. The CDR3 DNA follows: TGTGCCAGCAGCTCACAGGGAGCCTATAATTCACCCCTCCACTTT.

For the CDR3, the DNA is TGTGCCGGAGCCAGGGGAAACACTGAAGCTTTCTTT. Translated, it gives CAGARGNTEAFF. J is TRBJ1-1 and V is TRBV30, with D perhaps TRBD1 (6 bases). The CDR3 is 12 amino acids. The V end was cut by 8 bases, the J end by 2 bases, with 12 bases between. Germline V gives CDR1 GTSNPN, CDR2 SVGIG (reference sequence).

The rearrangement links TRBV10-3 to TRBJ1-2, with 9 bases aligning to TRBD1. Trimming took 3 bases from V and 4 from J; bases not matched to a gene: 6. The CDR3 sequence is 15 residues long. Germline-derived CDR1 and CDR2 are ENHRY and SYGVKD. CDR3 loop: CAISEAQGAGYGYTF. The CDR3 coding sequence is TGTGCCATCAGTGAAGCACAGGGGGCTGGCTATGGCTACACCTTC.

The chain links TRBV19 to TRBJ2-1; 8 positions match TRBD1. V lost 7 bases, J lost 5 bases, and 7 bases stayed unmatched. Germline CDR1 and CDR2: LNHDA and SQIVND (reference sequence). The CDR3 is 14 amino acids. The CDR3 here is CASKGQGLDNEQFF. CDR3 nucleotides: TGTGCCAGTAAAGGACAGGGCTTGGACAATGAGCAGTTCTTC.

The gene calls are TRBV11-2 and TRBJ2-4; D possibly uses TRBD1 or TRBD2 (5 bases each). The CDR3 loop spans 15 amino acids. V lost 4 bases, J lost 4 bases, and 14 bases lay in between. In germline, CDR1 is SGHAT, CDR2 FQNNGV. CDR3 sequence: CASSSIRGAKNIQYF. CDR3 coding DNA: TGTGCCAGCAGCTCCATCAGAGGGGCGAAAAACATTCAGTACTTC.

The chain links TRBV28 to TRBJ1-4, with 10 bases lining up with TRBD1. J was trimmed by 6 bases and V by 4 bases; bases with no gene match: 5. The CDR3 runs 15 residues. CDR1 MDHEN and CDR2 SYDVKM come from the germline V gene. As DNA, the CDR3 is TGTGCCAGCAGTTCTCCCGGGACAGGGGATGAAAAACTGTTTTTT. Translated: CASSSPGTGDEKLFF.

The chain joins TRBV4-1 to TRBJ2-5; 13 nucleotides agree with TRBD2. CDR1 and CDR2 (germline): MGHRA, YSYEKL. CDR3 length: 17 residues. J was trimmed by 5 bases and V by 4 bases; bases with no gene match: 10. The CDR3 DNA sequence: TGCGCCAGCAGCCCCCTTACTAGCGGGGGGGCCCGGGAGACCCAGTACTTC. Protein sequence: CASSPLTSGGARETQYF.

This clone is categorized as medium-sized. J is TRBJ1-1 and V is TRBV7-2; no reliable D call. The CDR3 has 15 amino acids. Germline-derived CDR1 and CDR2 are SGHTA and FQGNSA. V was trimmed by 5 bases and J by 1 base, leaving 14 bases between them. This chain's CDR3 is CASSPYSEGNTEAFF. The DNA for the CDR3 is TGTGCCAGCAGCCCCTACAGCGAAGGGAACACTGAAGCTTTCTTT. The entire variable domain, with the rest obtained from reference TRBV7-2 and TRBJ1-1, is as follows: GAGVSQSPSNKVTEKGKDVELRCDPISGHTALYWYRQSLGQGLEFLIYFQGNSAPDKSGLPSDRFSAERTGGSVSTLTIQRTQQEDSAVYLCASSPYSEGNTEAFFGQGTRLTVV.

The V gene is TRBV30, the J gene TRBJ2-3; D ambiguous. V lost 0 bases and J 3 bases, leaving 7 bases between the germline ends. The CDR3 loop spans 13 amino acids. Germline lookup yields CDR1 GTSNPN and CDR2 SVGIG (reference sequence). CDR3 sequence reads: CAWSVGGTDTQYF. The CDR3 DNA follows: TGTGCCTGGAGTGTTGGCGGAACAGATACGCAGTATTTT. Full variable domain (rest looked up from reference TRBV30 and TRBJ2-3): SQTIHQWPATLVQPVGSPLSLECTVEGTSNPNLYWYRQAAGRGLQLLFYSVGIGQISSEVPQNLSASRPQDRQFILSSKKLLLSDSGFYLCAWSVGGTDTQYFGPGTRLTVL.

The genes are TRBV7-2 and TRBJ2-5; 9 bases agree with TRBD1. Germline V CDR1 and CDR2: SGHTA, FQGNSA. With V trimmed by 5 bases and J by 2 bases, 3 bases remained unmatched. CDR3 length equals 14 residues. CDR3 residues: CASSTDRGQETQYF. DNA of the CDR3: TGTGCCAGCAGCACCGACAGGGGGCAAGAGACCCAGTACTTC. Full variable domain (remainder filled in from reference TRBV7-2 and TRBJ2-5): GAGVSQSPSNKVTEKGKDVELRCDPISGHTALYWYRQSLGQGLEFLIYFQGNSAPDKSGLPSDRFSAERTGGSVSTLTIQRTQQEDSAVYLCASSTDRGQETQYFGPGTRLLVL.

The V gene is TRBV25-1, the J gene TRBJ2-2; D gene unclear. The CDR3 length is 13 residues. V lost 3 bases and J lost 3, with 5 bases in between. The germline V gene encodes CDR1 MGHDK and CDR2 SYGVNS. The CDR3, as DNA: TGTGCCAGCAGTGAGACATACACCGGGGAGCTGTTTTTT. Protein product: CASSETYTGELFF.

The chain joins TRBV5-1 to TRBJ2-7; TRBD1 agrees at 12 bases. Trimming removed 4 bases from V and 2 bases from J; junction bases left unmatched: 4. Germline V CDR1 and CDR2: SGHRS, YFSETQ. The CDR3 has 15 amino acids. For the CDR3, the DNA is TGCGCCAGCAGCCCGGGACAGGGGGCAACCTACGAGCAGTACTTC. As protein: CASSPGQGATYEQYF. The full variable domain, in which reference TRBV5-1 and TRBJ2-7 provide the parts outside the CDR3, is KAGVTQTPRYLIKTRGQQVTLSCSPISGHRSVSWYQQTPGQGLQFLFEYFSETQRNKGNFPGRFSGRQFSNSRSEMNVSTLELGDSALYLCASSPGQGATYEQYFGPGTRLTVT.

The rearrangement uses TRBV7-9 and TRBJ2-5, with TRBD2 matching over 7 bases. From germline, CDR1 is SEHNR and CDR2 FQNEAQ (reference sequence). The CDR3 covers 13 residues. The V and J ends lost 3 bases and 4 bases, in that order; junction bases with no gene match: 2. CDR3 DNA sequence: TGTGCCAGCAGCTTGGCTAGCGGAGAGACCCAGTACTTC. Translation: CASSLASGETQYF.

The V call is TRBV2, the J call TRBJ2-1; D is tentatively TRBD1 or TRBD2 (6 bases each). Trimming took off 7 bases at V and 6 bases at J, with 19 bases between the two ends. The CDR3 loop spans 15 amino acids. Germline CDR1 SNHLY, CDR2 FYNNEI. In DNA, the CDR3 is TGTGCCAGCATCCTGACAGGAGGGGTCGGCAATGAGCAGTTCTTC. Protein product: CASILTGGVGNEQFF.

The chain links TRBV2 to TRBJ2-3, with 10 bases identical to TRBD1. Trimming removed 6 bases from V and 5 bases from J; junction bases left unmatched: 5. Looked up from germline, CDR1 is SNHLY and CDR2 is FYNNEI. The CDR3 covers 14 residues. CDR3 bases: TGTGCCAGCAGCGACAGGGGGCAAGAAGATACGCAGTATTTT. It is translated as CASSDRGQEDTQYF.

The DNA of the CDR3 is TGTGCCAGCTACCCGGGACTCATAAACATTCAGTACTTC. Translated: CASYPGLINIQYF. The chain couples TRBV7-8 to TRBJ2-4, with D tentatively TRBD2 (6 bases). The CDR3 covers 13 residues. With 8 bases removed from V and 6 bases from J, the gap between germline ends came to 14 bases. Germline V gene sequence: CDR1 SGHVS, CDR2 FQNEAQ.